Detailed here is one T cell receptor (beta chain). Its antigen remains unknown. These data come from a study of cytomegalovirus exposure and HLA in healthy donors. Study-wide points: For most TCR beta V segments, an earlier analysis put the productive rate at about 87% or about 30% of the time. Donors were assumed by presence/absence analyses to have roughly uniform sequencing depth.

Looked up from germline, CDR1 is MNHNS and CDR2 is SASEGT. The length of the CDR3 is 15 residues. V trimming: 0 bases; J trimming: 9 bases; junction bases outside the gene matches: 5. Primers for the PCR totalled 60 Vbeta and 13 Jbeta. Source study methods: In a later analysis, of some 80 million unique beta chains, roughly 9.9 million appeared in at least two donors. Data came from immunoSEQ multiplex PCR; TCRdb stores just in-frame clones and leaves some out. That table gives V, J and clone size, and the DNA gave D and trimming. This sample has 150,000 to 190,000 clones, with roughly 80% found just once.

The clonotype comes from a woman in her fifties or sixties in good health and CMV-seropositive. Sequencing input: PBMCs. V and J are TRBV6-1 and TRBJ1-6; TRBD1 agrees at 7 bases. CDR3 loop: CASSEASRGSSPLHF. CDR3 in DNA: TGTGCCAGCAGTGAAGCGTCCAGGGGGAGTTCACCCCTCCACTTT.